Listed below are T cell receptor beta chains from one sample, sequenced in a study of PD-L1 blockade in urothelial cancer. The repertoire was sequenced with immunoSEQ multiplex PCR; TCRdb's copy has only in-frame clones and lacks some. The sample lists about 120,000 clones, roughly 90% occurring once. Sequencing used PBMCs, obtained around atezolizumab (anti-PD-L1) treatment. The source of these receptors is a man between 60 and 75 years old with urothelial cancer. Both conserved end residues are part of each CDR3. A D gene is named only where the DNA matches it firmly. Clone size is shown for a subset of rows, as once, few, many or a class of expanded clone.

>TRBJ1-6|-|TRBV4-1|-
CASSHLGGGPASPLHF
TGCGCCAGCAGCCACCTAGGTGGGGGCCCCGCTTCACCCCTCCACTTT
>TRBJ1-1|-|TRBV2|-
CASTIDQFMNTEAFF
TGTGCCAGCACGATCGATCAGTTCATGAACACTGAAGCTTTCTTT
>TRBJ2-3|TRBD1|TRBV19|-
CASSISGQGVTDTQYF
TGTGCCAGTAGTATATCGGGACAGGGGGTGACAGATACGCAGTATTTT
>TRBJ1-1|TRBD1|TRBV5-1|once
CASSPGQGLTEAFF
TGCGCCAGCAGCCCAGGACAGGGGCTCACTGAAGCTTTCTTT
>TRBJ2-6|-|TRBV13|-
CASSHAGTGANVLTF
TGTGCCAGCAGCCACGCGGGTACTGGGGCCAACGTCCTGACTTTC
>TRBJ2-5|-|TRBV6-5|-
CASSTRLDQETQYF
TGTGCCAGCAGCACCAGACTGGATCAAGAGACCCAGTACTTC
>TRBJ1-1|-|TRBV5-6|few
CASSLQGNTEAFF
TGTGCCAGCAGCTTGCAGGGGAACACTGAAGCTTTCTTT
>TRBJ2-7|-|TRBV5-1|-
CASSLGAVRGEQYF
TGCGCCAGCAGCTTGGGGGCTGTTCGGGGCGAGCAGTACTTC
>TRBJ1-2|-|TRBV28|-
CASSILGGYTF
TGTGCCAGCAGTATCCTCGGTGGCTACACCTTC
>TRBJ1-5|-|TRBV21-1|-
CASSRDRGQNQPQHF
TGTGCCAGCAGCAGAGACAGGGGGCAAAATCAGCCCCAGCATTTT
>TRBJ2-3|-|TRBV10-2|-
CASRSLTGSTDTQYF
TGCGCCAGCAGGTCCCTTACCGGTAGCACAGATACGCAGTATTTT
>TRBJ2-5|-|TRBV18|once
CATNPSGQYQETQYF
TGTGCCACCAATCCTAGCGGACAGTACCAAGAGACCCAGTACTTC
>TRBJ2-7|TRBD2|TRBV27|-
CASRPGRLAGYEQYF
TGTGCCAGCCGCCCCGGTAGACTAGCGGGTTACGAGCAGTACTTC
>TRBJ2-7|-|TRBV6-6|-
CASSYPAAYEQYF
TGTGCCAGCAGCTACCCGGCGGCCTACGAGCAGTACTTC
>TRBJ1-1|TRBD1|TRBV4-1|once
CASSPRQGAMNTEAFF
TGCGCCAGCAGCCCACGACAGGGGGCAATGAACACTGAAGCTTTCTTT
>TRBJ2-3|-|TRBV19|-
CASTKGSTDTQYF
TGTGCCAGTACCAAGGGGAGCACAGATACGCAGTATTTT
>TRBJ2-7|TRBD1|TRBV2|-
CASSERTGLFYEQYF
TGTGCCAGCAGTGAGAGGACAGGCCTCTTCTACGAGCAGTACTTC
>TRBJ2-3|-|TRBV7-6|-
CASSPGYRQYF
TGTGCCAGCAGCCCCGGGTATCGACAGTATTTT
>TRBJ1-3|-|TRBV19|-
CASSISGRTGNTIYF
TGTGCCAGTAGTATATCCGGACGGACGGGGAACACCATATATTTT
>TRBJ2-1|TRBD2|TRBV28|-
CASSSVAGGNEQFF
TGTGCCAGCAGTTCAGTCGCGGGGGGGAATGAGCAGTTCTTC
>TRBJ1-1|-|TRBV2|-
CASSEGRNTEAFF
TGTGCCAGCAGTGAGGGGCGAAACACCGAAGCTTTCTTT
>TRBJ2-5|-|TRBV30|-
CAWSVQVETQYF
TGTGCCTGGAGTGTACAAGTGGAGACCCAGTACTTC
>TRBJ1-6|TRBD1|TRBV5-4|-
CASSSGTGSSPLHF
TGTGCCAGCAGCTCCGGGACAGGGAGTTCACCCCTCCACTTT
>TRBJ2-5|TRBD2|TRBV5-1|-
CASSLGTSNLETQYF
TGCGCCAGCAGCTTGGGGACTAGCAATTTGGAGACCCAGTACTTC
>TRBJ2-5|TRBD1|TRBV10-2|-
CASSEWGTGGGEETQYF
TGCGCCAGCAGTGAGTGGGGCACAGGGGGTGGCGAAGAGACCCAGTACTTC
>TRBJ2-2|TRBD1|TRBV5-1|-
CATTGQGLHTGELFF
TGCGCCACCACCGGACAGGGGCTACACACCGGGGAGCTGTTTTTT
>TRBJ1-1|-|TRBV2|-
CASGRRNTEAFF
TGTGCCAGCGGGAGGAGGAACACTGAAGCTTTCTTT
>TRBJ2-3|-|TRBV2|-
CASSRLADTQYF
TGTGCCAGCAGCCGACTTGCGGATACGCAGTATTTT
>TRBJ2-3|TRBD1|TRBV6-6|-
CASSYQGQATDTQYF
TGTGCCAGCAGTTACCAGGGACAGGCAACAGATACGCAGTATTTT
>TRBJ1-1|TRBD1|TRBV19|-
CASSIRQGFNTEAFF
TGTGCCAGTAGTATTCGACAGGGGTTCAACACTGAAGCTTTCTTT
>TRBJ1-1|TRBD1|TRBV9|-
CASSVEGATEAFF
TGTGCCAGCAGCGTAGAGGGGGCCACTGAAGCTTTCTTT